This entry concerns a single T cell receptor beta chain. The germline gives CDR1 SGHDT, CDR2 YYEEEE. The V end was cut by 4 bases, the J end by 9 bases, with 19 bases between. The CDR3 contains 14 residues. These data come from a study of blood T cell repertoires in COVID-19. Clones were sequenced by immunoSEQ multiplex PCR, and TCRdb holds only the in-frame ones, with some missing. The data show 200,000 to 250,000 clones, over 75% seen once. The receptor was derived from a woman between 18 and 29 years old in a cohort exposed to, infected with or recovered from COVID-19 (not recorded which). Sequenced input: PBMCs or T cells enriched from blood (not recorded which). The gene calls are TRBV5-6 and TRBJ1-2; D is possibly TRBD1 (5 bases). CDR3 DNA: TGTGCCAGCAGCCCGGCGAGCAGGGATAATAGCTACACCTTC. Its protein is CASSPASRDNSYTF. Drawing the rest from reference TRBV5-6 and TRBJ1-2, the complete variable domain is DAGVTQSPTHLIKTRGQQVTLRCSPKSGHDTVSWYQQALGQGPQFIFQYYEEEERQRGNFPDRFSGHQFPNYSSELNVNALLLGDSALYLCASSPASRDNSYTFGSGTRLTVV.